This is a list of T cell receptor beta chains from one sample in a study of blood T cells in healthy people across ages. Each CDR3 protein is one row after TCRdb ran MiXCR on the 5' RACE reads. The sample has around 970,000 distinct CDR3 sequences, roughly half seen once. Sequences were obtained from blood. These receptors were taken from a woman in her sixties in good health. Each CDR3 is given with its conserved first and last residue. The D gene is left open where the match is weak. The listing skips clone size in some rows; elsewhere it reads once, few, many or a size class.

j_call,v_call,clone_size,d_call,cdr3_aa,cdr3_nt
TRBJ2-7,TRBV4-1,few,NA,CASSHDRGVYEQYF,TGCGCCAGCAGCCACGACAGAGGAGTCTACGAGCAGTACTTC
TRBJ2-7,TRBV28,few,TRBD1,CASSAPDRTYEQYF,TGTGCCAGCAGCGCCCCGGACAGGACCTACGAGCAGTACTTC
TRBJ2-1,TRBV6-5,NA,NA,CASSYREGYNEQFF,TGTGCCAGCAGTTACAGAGAGGGCTACAATGAGCAGTTCTTC
TRBJ1-2,TRBV12-3/TRBV12-4,NA,TRBD1,CASSTRQGAGGYTF,TGTGCCAGCAGTACCAGACAGGGGGCGGGAGGCTACACCTTC
TRBJ2-3,TRBV13,few,NA,CASSLRPLPGDTQYF,TGTGCCAGCAGCTTACGACCACTCCCGGGGGATACGCAGTATTTT
TRBJ1-6,TRBV6-6,NA,NA,CASASLPGRYNSPLHF,TGTGCCAGCGCTTCCCTCCCGGGACGGTATAATTCACCCCTCCACTTT
TRBJ2-5,TRBV20-1,NA,NA,CSASIGGTQYF,TGCAGTGCTAGCATCGGGGGGACCCAGTACTTC
TRBJ2-5,TRBV28,NA,NA,CASSSIHPGNEQYF,TGTGCCAGCAGTTCTATTCACCCGGGGAATGAGCAGTACTTC
TRBJ2-5,TRBV3-1,NA,TRBD2,CAGSHDLTSGEYF,TGTGCCGGCAGCCACGACCTGACTAGCGGAGAGTACTTC
TRBJ2-7,TRBV7-9,NA,TRBD1,CASSWTGLEQYF,TGTGCCAGCAGCTGGACAGGGCTCGAGCAGTACTTC
TRBJ2-3,TRBV4-2,few,NA,CASSQEGRWELADTQYF,TGTGCCAGCAGCCAAGAGGGGCGGTGGGAGCTGGCAGATACGCAGTATTTT
TRBJ1-5,TRBV19,NA,TRBD1,CASRRTGDGQPQHF,TGTGCCAGTAGACGGACAGGGGACGGGCAGCCCCAGCATTTT
TRBJ1-2,TRBV6-5,NA,TRBD1,CASSRDRTYGYTF,TGTGCCAGCAGTAGGGACAGGACCTATGGCTACACCTTC
TRBJ2-1,TRBV20-1,NA,TRBD2,CSASDPGLAGGPYNEQFF,TGCAGTGCTAGCGACCCGGGACTAGCGGGAGGGCCATACAATGAGCAGTTCTTC
TRBJ1-1,TRBV6-5,NA,NA,CASSYSGAGYTEAFF,TGTGCCAGCAGTTACTCGGGGGCAGGGTACACTGAAGCTTTCTTT
TRBJ2-7,TRBV20-1,NA,NA,CSASWGQTPYNEQYF,TGCAGTGCTAGTTGGGGGCAGACCCCCTACAATGAGCAGTACTTC
TRBJ1-2,TRBV29-1,few,NA,CSVAGRVHGYTF,TGCAGCGTTGCGGGCCGGGTACATGGCTACACCTTC
TRBJ1-1,TRBV20-1,NA,NA,CSAKLTVMNTEAFF,TGCAGTGCTAAGTTGACAGTTATGAACACTGAAGCTTTCTTT
TRBJ1-2,TRBV29-1,few,NA,CSVDSYGYTF,TGCAGCGTCGACAGCTATGGCTACACCTTC
TRBJ2-5,TRBV7-9,NA,NA,CASSLLYTFQETQYF,TGTGCCAGCAGCTTACTTTACACCTTCCAAGAGACCCAGTACTTC
TRBJ2-5,TRBV28,NA,NA,CASSKQEIQETQYF,TGTGCCAGCAGCAAACAGGAGATCCAAGAGACCCAGTACTTC
TRBJ2-7,TRBV11-1,few,TRBD2,CASILAASSYEQYF,TGTGCCAGCATCCTAGCGGCGAGCTCCTACGAGCAGTACTTC
TRBJ2-3,TRBV6-5,NA,NA,CASKGGGAVDTLYF,TGTGCCAGCAAGGGTGGGGGGGCTGTAGATACGCTGTATTTT
TRBJ2-3,TRBV9,many,NA,CASSVGPTDTQYF,TGTGCCAGCAGCGTAGGCCCCACAGATACGCAGTATTTT
TRBJ2-5,TRBV28,few,NA,CASKDAGLYQETQYF,TGTGCCAGCAAGGACGCAGGGCTATACCAAGAGACCCAGTACTTC
TRBJ2-5,TRBV6-2/TRBV6-3,NA,TRBD2,CASRNRLAGVQETQYF,TGTGCCAGCAGGAACCGCCTAGCGGGGGTCCAAGAGACCCAGTACTTC
TRBJ1-5,TRBV27,NA,NA,CASSFLGYNQPQHF,TGTGCCAGCAGTTTCTTAGGGTATAATCAGCCCCAGCATTTT
TRBJ2-2,TRBV15,NA,TRBD1,CATSPGTAGGELFF,TGTGCCACCAGCCCAGGGACAGCTGGCGGGGAGCTGTTTTTT
TRBJ2-3,TRBV7-2,NA,TRBD2,CASSPSAGSTDTQYF,TGTGCCAGCAGCCCCTCAGCGGGATCCACAGATACGCAGTATTTT
TRBJ1-1,TRBV27,NA,NA,CASSDRDKNTEAFF,TGTGCCAGCAGTGACCGGGACAAGAACACTGAAGCTTTCTTT
TRBJ1-4,TRBV4-1,NA,NA,CASSWAPGVANEKLFF,TGCGCCAGCTCCTGGGCCCCAGGGGTGGCTAATGAAAAACTGTTTTTT
TRBJ2-7,TRBV11-2,few,NA,CASSLTVAADEQYF,TGTGCCAGCAGCTTAACCGTAGCCGCCGACGAGCAGTACTTC
TRBJ2-7,TRBV7-9,NA,NA,CASSAHYYEQYF,TGTGCCAGCAGCGCCCACTACTACGAGCAGTACTTC
TRBJ2-3,TRBV7-6,NA,NA,CASTLGTHTDTQYF,TGTGCCAGCACTCTAGGGACTCACACAGATACGCAGTATTTT
TRBJ2-5,TRBV28,NA,NA,CASSVSQDRETQYF,TGTGCCAGCAGTGTATCCCAGGATCGAGAGACCCAGTACTTC
TRBJ2-7,TRBV29-1,few,TRBD2,CSVIPLAGWNEQYF,TGCAGCGTCATACCTCTAGCGGGATGGAACGAGCAGTACTTC
TRBJ2-5,TRBV5-6,NA,NA,CASSLGQVPSEQYF,TGTGCCAGCAGCTTGGGACAGGTACCCTCTGAGCAGTACTTC
TRBJ2-5,TRBV3-1,once,TRBD2,CASSQDGASGREQYF,TGTGCCAGCAGCCAAGATGGGGCTAGCGGTAGGGAGCAGTACTTC
TRBJ2-3,TRBV14,NA,NA,CASSQGVRDTQYF,TGTGCCAGCAGCCAAGGAGTGAGAGATACGCAGTATTTT
TRBJ2-5,TRBV3-1,few,NA,CASSQVPTAVGTQYF,TGTGCCAGCAGCCAAGTACCGACAGCGGTTGGGACCCAGTACTTC
TRBJ2-1,TRBV27,NA,NA,CASSLNLGTLNNEQFF,TGTGCCAGCAGTCTAAATCTCGGGACACTCAACAATGAGCAGTTCTTC
TRBJ2-5,TRBV7-9,few,NA,CASSRGSETQYF,TGTGCCAGCAGCCGAGGATCGGAGACCCAGTACTTC
TRBJ1-1,TRBV29-1,few,TRBD1,CSVGRDRGPGTEAFF,TGCAGCGTCGGACGGGACAGGGGGCCGGGGACTGAAGCTTTCTTT
TRBJ2-2,TRBV19,NA,NA,CASSSSPSLTPRLFF,TGTGCCAGTAGCTCGTCGCCTTCTTTGACCCCGCGGCTGTTTTTT
TRBJ2-7,TRBV14,few,NA,CASSQTGRSYEQYF,TGTGCCAGCAGCCAAACAGGGCGCTCCTACGAGCAGTACTTC
TRBJ2-1,TRBV7-3,NA,TRBD2,CASSLLPGLAGVNEQFF,TGTGCCAGCAGCTTATTGCCGGGACTAGCGGGAGTCAATGAGCAGTTCTTC
TRBJ2-5,TRBV25-1,NA,NA,CASSEYGLQAEQYF,TGTGCCAGCAGTGAATACGGACTCCAGGCTGAGCAGTACTTC
TRBJ1-1,TRBV6-2/TRBV6-3,NA,TRBD1,CASSYSGGHTGAFF,TGTGCCAGCAGTTACTCAGGGGGCCACACTGGAGCTTTCTTT
TRBJ2-1,TRBV15,NA,NA,CATSRENEQFF,TGTGCCACCAGCAGAGAAAATGAGCAGTTCTTC
TRBJ2-3,TRBV20-1,few,TRBD1,CSANRGQGGDTQYF,TGCAGTGCTAACCGGGGACAGGGTGGGGATACGCAGTATTTT
TRBJ2-3,TRBV6-2/TRBV6-3,once,NA,CASSSWTTPATDTQYF,TGTGCCAGCAGTTCTTGGACTACCCCAGCCACAGATACGCAGTATTTT
TRBJ2-1,TRBV7-2,NA,NA,CASSFSRDEQFF,TGTGCCAGCAGCTTTTCGAGGGATGAGCAGTTCTTC
TRBJ1-6,TRBV30,NA,NA,CAWSGATNSPLHF,TGTGCCTGGTCAGGGGCAACAAATTCACCCCTCCACTTT
TRBJ2-3,TRBV4-3,few,NA,CASSQRVARADTQYF,TGCGCCAGCAGCCAAAGAGTCGCGCGAGCTGATACGCAGTATTTT
TRBJ2-5,TRBV20-1,NA,TRBD1,CSASGRWAKQGAQETQYF,TGCAGTGCTAGTGGGCGGTGGGCGAAACAGGGGGCCCAAGAGACCCAGTACTTC
TRBJ2-7,TRBV3-1,few,TRBD2,CASSSRRGLAEQYF,TGTGCCAGCAGCTCCCGGAGAGGACTAGCGGAGCAGTACTTC
TRBJ1-5,TRBV12-3/TRBV12-4,NA,TRBD1,CASSSGDRGNQPQHF,TGTGCCAGCAGTTCCGGGGACAGGGGAAACCAGCCCCAGCATTTT
TRBJ2-3,TRBV4-1,few,NA,CASSPHQSTDTQYF,TGCGCCAGCAGCCCTCACCAAAGCACAGATACGCAGTATTTT
TRBJ2-7,TRBV7-2,NA,TRBD1,CASSLDGTVRGEQYF,TGTGCCAGCAGCCTCGATGGGACAGTCAGGGGGGAGCAGTACTTC